The 8 T cell receptor beta chains reported below all come from one sample, sequenced in a study of spatial heterogeneity in lung cancer. The time point denotes: sample taken at primary tumor resection. Without sorting, whole RNA was sequenced from tumor, nontumor lung or frozen PBMC. Via MiXCR, TCRdb re-called the 5' RACE reads, giving one row per CDR3 protein. The sample contains under 100,000 distinct CDR3 sequences, 7% to 9% of which appear only once. This sample comprised PBMCs, obtained at surgery. The receptors originated from a male donor with early-stage non-small cell lung cancer.

This clonotype showed up many times. The chain carries TRBV11-2 and TRBJ2-7; D perhaps matches TRBD2 (6 bases). The CDR3 consists of 12 residues. V dropped 5 bases and J dropped 3 bases, with 8 bases sitting between them. Germline V lookup: CDR1 SGHAT, CDR2 FQNNGV. Here the CDR3 reads CASSGDFYEQYF. The DNA of the CDR3 is TGTGCCAGCAGCGGGGACTTCTACGAGCAGTACTTC.

In its sample, this clonotype was seen many times. The chain is built from TRBV29-1 and TRBJ1-3; D ambiguous. There are 16 residues in the CDR3. Germline assignment: CDR1 SQVTM and CDR2 ANQGSEA. V shed 0 bases and J shed 0 bases, with 12 bases lying between them. CDR3 sequence (DNA): TGCAGCGTTGAAGAGGGTAGGGCAGCCTCTGGAAACACCATATATTTT. This translates into CSVEEGRAASGNTIYF.

This clonotype has ten or more counts. The rearrangement joins TRBV5-1 to TRBJ1-2; D is undetermined. Germline lookup yields CDR1 SGHRS and CDR2 YFSETQ. CDR3 length: 13 residues. Trimming left V 0 bases short and J 0 bases short, with 3 bases between. The CDR3: CASSLDSNYGYTF. CDR3 DNA: TGCGCCAGCAGCTTGGACTCTAACTATGGCTACACCTTC.

The J gene is TRBJ2-7, the V gene TRBV20-1, with D possibly matching TRBD2 (5 bases). V dropped 2 bases and J dropped 5 bases, with 13 bases sitting between them. The germline V gene encodes CDR1 DFQATT and CDR2 SNEGSKA (reference sequence). This CDR3 spans 13 amino acids. CDR3 DNA: TGCAGTGCTAGAAAACTAGGCGGTAACGAGCAGTACTTC. This sequence encodes CSARKLGGNEQYF.

This clonotype was observed at least ten times. The V and J genes are TRBV29-1 and TRBJ2-7; TRBD1 matches 7 bases. This CDR3 region has 11 residues. Per the germline V gene, CDR1 is SQVTM and CDR2 is ANQGSEA. The J segment lost 5 bases and the V segment lost 6 bases, leaving 4 bases of the junction unmatched. The CDR3 region has the DNA TGCAGCGTGCAGACAGGGAACGAGCAGTACTTC. Its translation is CSVQTGNEQYF.

Many counts were recorded for this clonotype. J is TRBJ1-4 and V is TRBV15; tentatively, D is TRBD1 (5 bases). Trimming shortened V by 1 base and J by 8 bases, and 11 bases separated the two germline ends. The CDR3 spans 14 residues. Per the germline V gene, CDR1 is LNHNV and CDR2 is YYDKDF (reference sequence). CDR3 residues: CATSRGGVGEKLFF. The CDR3, as DNA: TGTGCCACCAGCAGAGGAGGGGTAGGAGAAAAACTGTTTTTT.

This clonotype occurred a few times. The chain links TRBV4-2 to TRBJ2-3, with TRBD2 matching over 11 bases. The CDR3 loop spans 18 amino acids. Germline-derived CDR1 and CDR2 are LGHNA and YNFKEQ. J was trimmed by 0 bases and V by 6 bases; bases with no gene match: 11. As DNA, the CDR3 is TGTGCCAGCAGGGCTACTAGCGGGGGTTTCCTTAGCACAGATACGCAGTATTTT. This sequence encodes CASRATSGGFLSTDTQYF.

This clonotype occurred many times. The V call is TRBV11-1, the J call TRBJ2-7; D possibly matches TRBD1 or TRBD2 (5 bases each). V dropped 4 bases and J dropped 5 bases, with 9 bases sitting between them. This CDR3 has 12 amino acids. CDR1 is SGHAT and CDR2 is FQDESV in the germline V gene (reference sequence). Written as DNA, the CDR3 is TGTGCCAGCAGCTGGGACGTCCACGAGCAGTACTTC. Protein sequence: CASSWDVHEQYF. The entire variable domain, with the rest obtained from reference TRBV11-1 and TRBJ2-7, is as follows: EAEVAQSPRYKITEKSQAVAFWCDPISGHATLYWYRQILGQGPELLVQFQDESVVDDSQLPKDRFSAERLKGVDSTLKIQPAELGDSAMYLCASSWDVHEQYFGPGTRLTVT.